Below are 32 T cell receptor beta chains sequenced from a single sample in a study of CD8 T cells in ankylosing spondylitis. Whole-study findings and limits: A motif in TCR beta, a set of several highly homologous variants, appeared characteristic of ankylosing spondylitis blood.

TCRdb re-called the 5' RACE reads with MiXCR, one entry per CDR3 protein. Altogether under 950,000 distinct CDR3 sequences are present, roughly 19% being singletons, with the ten largest covering about a fifth. What these receptors recognize is not known. The specimen sequenced was blood, either unsorted or a sorted T cell fraction (not recorded which). The receptors were sampled from a male donor with ankylosing spondylitis.

This clonotype was picked up one time. This chain links TRBV29-1 with TRBJ2-2; D is uncertain. Trimming removed 2 bases at V and 6 bases at J, with 7 bases between. The CDR3 totals 12 residues. Germline-derived CDR1 and CDR2 are SQVTM and ANQGSEA. CDR3 in amino acids: CSVELEAGELFF. The DNA for the CDR3 is TGCAGCGTTGAACTAGAGGCCGGGGAGCTGTTTTTT.

This clonotype was detected ten times or more. This chain links TRBV4-3 with TRBJ2-2; no clear D. V was cut by 0 bases and J by 6 bases, with 14 bases left in between. Germline V gives CDR1 LGHNA, CDR2 YSLEER. The CDR3 sequence is 16 residues long. CDR3 protein: CASSQDLSGIPGELFF. The CDR3, as DNA: TGCGCCAGCAGCCAAGATTTGAGTGGGATCCCCGGGGAGCTGTTTTTT.

The CDR3 spells CATGTSGITSYNEQFF. CDR3 nucleotide sequence: TGTGCCACCGGGACTAGCGGGATTACCTCCTACAATGAGCAGTTCTTC. The genes are TRBV28 and TRBJ2-1; 13 bases align to TRBD2. V lost 10 bases and J lost 0; bases outside the gene matches: 6. This CDR3 contains 16 residues. In germline, CDR1 is MDHEN, CDR2 SYDVKM.

This clonotype was recorded a few times. V and J are TRBV29-1 and TRBJ2-5, with TRBD1 as a possible D gene (6 bases). The germline V gene encodes CDR1 SQVTM and CDR2 ANQGSEA. The CDR3 is 17 amino acids. V shed 1 base and J shed 0 bases, with 18 bases lying between them. The CDR3 region is CSVEGGRTEYYQETQYF. The CDR3 DNA is TGCAGCGTTGAAGGGGGAAGGACAGAGTACTACCAAGAGACCCAGTACTTC.

This clonotype appeared a few times. The V call is TRBV12-3 or TRBV12-4, the J call TRBJ1-5, with D possibly being TRBD1 (5 bases). This CDR3 is 13 amino acids long. V lost 7 bases and J 6 bases, leaving 13 bases between the germline ends. CDR3 DNA: TGTGCCAGCACCTTGGGGGGGTCTCAGCCCCAGCATTTT. Translating gives CASTLGGSQPQHF.

Many counts were recorded for this clonotype. The CDR3 DNA reads as TGTGCCAGCAGTTACACGGGAGGGCCCGATGAGCAGTTCTTC. Translation gives CASSYTGGPDEQFF. The chain links TRBV6-2 or TRBV6-3 to TRBJ2-1; 8 bases fit TRBD2. The J segment lost 8 bases and the V segment lost 2 bases, leaving 5 bases of the junction unmatched. The CDR3 is 14 amino acids. The germline gives CDR1 MNHEY, CDR2 SVGEGT.

This clonotype was counted once. The chain employs TRBV7-9 and TRBJ2-5, with a tentative D call TRBD2 (8 bases). The ends were cut back, 5 bases at V and 2 bases at J, with 18 bases in the middle. The germline CDR1 and CDR2 sequences are SEHNR and FQNEAQ (reference sequence). This CDR3 is 16 amino acids long. CDR3 in DNA: TGTGCCAGCAGCCCTCCGGGGGGGACAGAGCAAGAGACCCAGTACTTC. As protein: CASSPPGGTEQETQYF.

The rearrangement links TRBV5-1 to TRBJ2-3, with D possibly TRBD2 on 6 matching bases. The CDR3 sequence is 14 residues long. V was trimmed by 3 bases and J by 4 bases, leaving 12 bases between them. Per the germline V gene, CDR1 is SGHRS and CDR2 is YFSETQ. The DNA for the CDR3 is TGCGCCAGCAGCTCCCGGTGGGAGGCAGATACGCAGTATTTT. Translated: CASSSRWEADTQYF.

The J gene is TRBJ2-5, the V gene TRBV6-1, with D possibly matching TRBD2 (6 bases). Germline CDR1 MNHNS, CDR2 SASEGT. V was clipped by 6 bases and J by 6 bases, with 32 bases between them. This CDR3 is 19 amino acids long. For the CDR3, the DNA is TGTGCCAGCAGGCCTACCCCTCCTCGATGGCGGGGAAGAAGAAAGACCCAGTACTTC. Encoded protein: CASRPTPPRWRGRRKTQYF.

The chain recombines TRBV30 with TRBJ2-2; no reliable D call. V dropped 0 bases and J dropped 6 bases, with 2 bases sitting between them. This CDR3 spans 11 amino acids. Germline CDR1 and CDR2: GTSNPN and SVGIG (reference sequence). The CDR3 here is CAWSVAGELFF. CDR3 in DNA: TGTGCCTGGAGTGTAGCCGGGGAGCTGTTTTTT.

The chain recombines TRBV28 with TRBJ1-1, with TRBD1 matching 7 bases. J lost 7 bases, V lost 5 bases, and 10 bases had no gene match. Germline V gives CDR1 MDHEN, CDR2 SYDVKM. This CDR3 has 14 amino acids. The CDR3, as DNA: TGTGCCAGCAGTCCTAGACAGGGTAGGGATGAAGCTTTCTTT. Amino acid sequence: CASSPRQGRDEAFF.

This clonotype was picked up many times. V usage is TRBV20-1 and J usage is TRBJ2-5; TRBD2 matches 8 bases. With 1 base clipped from V and 6 bases from J, the junction kept 13 bases outside the gene matches. From germline, CDR1 is DFQATT and CDR2 SNEGSKA (reference sequence). The CDR3 covers 16 residues. The CDR3 is CSARVPGGPGSKTQYF. The DNA of the CDR3 is TGCAGTGCTAGAGTCCCGGGAGGGCCCGGGTCGAAGACCCAGTACTTC.

This clonotype appeared a few times. V gene TRBV25-1 combines with J gene TRBJ2-7; D unresolved. From germline, CDR1 is MGHDK and CDR2 SYGVNS. The V end lost 1 base, the J end lost 6 bases, and 10 bases lay between the germline ends. CDR3 length: 13 amino acids. CDR3 coding DNA: TGTGCCAGCAGTGAATTACGGACGGGCGAGCAGTACTTC. Translation gives CASSELRTGEQYF.

The gene calls are TRBV20-1 and TRBJ2-1; TRBD2 aligns across 8 bases. The trim removed 3 bases at V and 4 bases at J, leaving 23 bases unmatched. The CDR3 contains 20 residues. Germline V CDR1 and CDR2: DFQATT, SNEGSKA (reference sequence). The CDR3 DNA follows: TGCAGTGCTAGGGATGGGGAGACTAGGACGTTAGCGGGGTTATACAATGAGCAGTTCTTC. The encoded protein is CSARDGETRTLAGLYNEQFF.

The chain combines TRBV5-1 with TRBJ2-1; perhaps D is TRBD1 or TRBD2 (6 bases each). Germline lookup yields CDR1 SGHRS and CDR2 YFSETQ. Between the trimmed V and J ends, which lost 1 base and 2 bases, there was a span of 13 bases. The length of the CDR3 is 16 residues. The DNA of the CDR3 is TGCGCCAGCAGCTTGTCCGGGGGCCTGACCTACAATGAGCAGTTCTTC. Residues: CASSLSGGLTYNEQFF. The variable domain in full, completed from reference TRBV5-1 and TRBJ2-1, reads KAGVTQTPRYLIKTRGQQVTLSCSPISGHRSVSWYQQTPGQGLQFLFEYFSETQRNKGNFPGRFSGRQFSNSRSEMNVSTLELGDSALYLCASSLSGGLTYNEQFFGPGTRLTVL.

The chain recombines TRBV29-1 with TRBJ2-3; 9 positions agree with TRBD2. CDR3 length: 12 amino acids. With V trimmed by 7 bases and J by 1 base, 0 bases remained unmatched. CDR1 is SQVTM and CDR2 is ANQGSEA in the germline V gene. The CDR3 spells CSGTSGTDTQYF. CDR3 bases: TGCAGCGGGACTAGCGGCACAGATACGCAGTATTTT.

This rearrangement joins TRBV28 to TRBJ2-3; perhaps TRBD1 as D (6 bases). Deletions cut 7 bases from V and 2 bases from J, with 16 bases between. CDR1 is MDHEN and CDR2 is SYDVKM in the germline V gene. The CDR3 spans 15 residues. The CDR3 DNA is TGTGCCAGCACTACAGCAGGGGCAAACACAGATACGCAGTATTTT. It translates to CASTTAGANTDTQYF.

The table lists this clonotype with a few counts. The chain uses TRBV6-4 and TRBJ2-2; 8 bases align to TRBD2. This CDR3 spans 14 amino acids. After removal of 3 bases from V and 3 bases from J, the junction contained 0 bases not matched to a gene. Germline V CDR1 and CDR2: MRHNA, SNTAGT. As DNA, the CDR3 is TGTGCCAGCAGTGAGCGGGGGGACACCGGGGAGCTGTTTTTT. It codes for CASSERGDTGELFF.

This rearrangement joins TRBV20-1 to TRBJ2-7; tentatively, D is TRBD2 (6 bases). Germline values: CDR1 DFQATT, CDR2 SNEGSKA (reference sequence). The CDR3 consists of 13 residues. Trimming took off 3 bases at V and 5 bases at J, with 14 bases between the two ends. The CDR3 is CSARAGNGHEQYF. CDR3 DNA: TGCAGTGCTAGGGCGGGGAACGGGCACGAGCAGTACTTC.

This clonotype was seen a handful of times. The V call is TRBV7-2, the J call TRBJ2-3, with D possibly TRBD2 on 6 matching bases. V gave up 3 bases and J gave up 5 bases, with 15 bases separating them. The CDR3 has 15 residues. Germline CDR1 reads SGHTA; CDR2 reads FQGNSA. The CDR3 region is CASSFGLLVRDTQYF. CDR3 bases: TGTGCCAGCAGCTTCGGACTACTCGTAAGAGATACGCAGTATTTT.

There are a few counts of this clonotype. This CDR3 reads CASRTGHGAEAFF. The CDR3 nucleotides are TGTGCCAGCAGGACCGGGCATGGGGCTGAAGCTTTCTTT. The rearrangement joins TRBV12-3 or TRBV12-4 to TRBJ1-1; the D is unclear. Trimming removed 6 bases from V and 6 bases from J, with 14 bases in between. The CDR3 is 13 amino acids.

V and J are TRBV6-5 and TRBJ2-7; 7 bases are shared with TRBD1. Germline loops: CDR1 MNHEY, CDR2 SVGAGI. After removal of 5 bases from V and 2 bases from J, the junction contained 12 bases not matched to a gene. This CDR3 is 16 amino acids long. CDR3 nucleotides: TGTGCCAGCAGTAACAACACAGGGGTTGGCGCCTACGAGCAGTACTTC. Protein: CASSNNTGVGAYEQYF.

The V call is TRBV6-2 or TRBV6-3, the J call TRBJ2-1; 8 nucleotides line up with TRBD2. This CDR3 region has 18 residues. CDR1 MNHEY and CDR2 SVGEGT come from the germline V gene. V trimming: 2 bases; J trimming: 5 bases; junction bases outside the gene matches: 14. CDR3 nucleotide sequence: TGTGCCAGCAGTTACCTATCCCCCCTAGCGGGCACAAACAATGAGCAGTTCTTC. It codes for CASSYLSPLAGTNNEQFF.

This clonotype was observed a few times. V usage is TRBV29-1 and J usage is TRBJ2-7, with 10 bases that match TRBD1. CDR1 SQVTM and CDR2 ANQGSEA come from the germline V gene. Trimming at V came to 4 bases and at J to 2 bases, leaving 5 bases not matched to a gene. This CDR3 is built from 14 residues. CDR3 sequence (DNA): TGCAGCGTTGGGGACAGGGGCACAACCTACGAGCAGTACTTC. As protein: CSVGDRGTTYEQYF.

The V call is TRBV19, the J call TRBJ2-7; 10 nucleotides align to TRBD2. After removal of 5 bases from V and 5 bases from J, the junction contained 6 bases not matched to a gene. This CDR3 region has 14 residues. Germline values: CDR1 LNHDA, CDR2 SQIVND (reference sequence). The CDR3 bases are TGTGCCAGTAGTTTCACTAGCGGGATCCACGAGCAGTACTTC. Translated, it gives CASSFTSGIHEQYF.

Worth noting for this clonotype: One end of the junction does not line up with germline, which may come from a read error. V and J are TRBV12-3 or TRBV12-4 and TRBJ2-5; 12 positions agree with TRBD1. This CDR3 has 19 amino acids. The CDR3 DNA is TGTGCCCGCAGTCACTCCGGGACAGGGGGCAGGTTCTCAAAGGAGACCCAGTACTTC. Translating gives CARSHSGTGGRFSKETQYF.

Many counts were recorded for this clonotype. The rearrangement uses TRBV29-1 and TRBJ2-1; D ambiguous. V was pared by 7 bases and J by 8 bases, with 12 bases between. The V gene's germline CDR1 is SQVTM and CDR2 ANQGSEA. The CDR3 is 11 amino acids. The CDR3 loop is CSGSERDEQFF. The CDR3 nucleotides are TGCAGCGGGTCGGAACGGGATGAGCAGTTCTTC.

The sample holds many counts of this clonotype. The J gene is TRBJ1-1, the V gene TRBV29-1; TRBD1 agrees at 9 bases. CDR3 length equals 14 residues. Trimming at V came to 3 bases and at J to 5 bases, leaving 7 bases not matched to a gene. The germline CDR1 and CDR2 sequences are SQVTM and ANQGSEA. CDR3 sequence: CSVDTGTGRTEAFF. CDR3 bases: TGCAGCGTTGACACTGGGACAGGGAGGACTGAAGCTTTCTTT.

The rearrangement joins TRBV12-3 or TRBV12-4 to TRBJ2-3, with D possibly TRBD2 on 5 matching bases. CDR3 size: 12 residues. V was pared by 0 bases and J by 12 bases, with 10 bases between. The CDR3 sequence: CASSLATRSQYF. CDR3 sequence (DNA): TGTGCCAGCAGTTTAGCCACTAGGAGTCAGTATTTT.

The chain links TRBV10-3 to TRBJ2-5; tentatively, D is TRBD1 (7 bases). The CDR3 is made up of 15 amino acids. V dropped 4 bases and J dropped 1 base, with 13 bases sitting between them. The V gene's germline CDR1 is ENHRY and CDR2 SYGVKD. The CDR3 sequence: CAISAGQGGQETQYF. The CDR3 DNA reads as TGTGCCATCAGTGCTGGCCAGGGGGGCCAAGAGACCCAGTACTTC.

The chain joins TRBV11-2 to TRBJ2-7; no definite D call. Trimming pared 0 bases from V and 0 bases from J, leaving 12 bases between. This CDR3 is built from 16 residues. Per germline, CDR1 SGHAT and CDR2 FQNNGV. The CDR3 nucleotides read TGTGCCAGCAGCTTAGATGCCCTGGGTGACTCCTACGAGCAGTACTTC. This translates into CASSLDALGDSYEQYF. The entire variable domain, with the rest obtained from reference TRBV11-2 and TRBJ2-7, is as follows: EAGVAQSPRYKIIEKRQSVAFWCNPISGHATLYWYQQILGQGPKLLIQFQNNGVVDDSQLPKDRFSAERLKGVDSTLKIQPAKLEDSAVYLCASSLDALGDSYEQYFGPGTRLTVT.

This clonotype was detected ten times or more. The chain uses TRBV12-3 or TRBV12-4 and TRBJ2-1, with D unresolved. This CDR3 spans 14 amino acids. Trimming left V 1 base short and J 7 bases short, with 11 bases between. CDR3 sequence reads: CASSLGGPGNEQFF. The DNA for the CDR3 is TGTGCCAGCAGTTTAGGCGGTCCCGGGAATGAGCAGTTCTTC.